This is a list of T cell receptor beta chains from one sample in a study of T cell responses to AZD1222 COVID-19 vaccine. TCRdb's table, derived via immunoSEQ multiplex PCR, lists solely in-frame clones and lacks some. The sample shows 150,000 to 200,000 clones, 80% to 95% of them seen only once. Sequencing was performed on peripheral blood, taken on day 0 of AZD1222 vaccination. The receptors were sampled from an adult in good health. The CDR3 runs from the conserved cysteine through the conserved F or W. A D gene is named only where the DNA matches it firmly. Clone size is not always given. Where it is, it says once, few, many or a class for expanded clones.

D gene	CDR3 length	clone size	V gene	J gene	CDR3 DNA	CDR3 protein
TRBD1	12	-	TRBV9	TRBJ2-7	TGTGCCAGCAGCGCCCAGACAGGGCCAGTTTACTTC	CASSAQTGPVYF
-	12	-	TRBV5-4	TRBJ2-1	TGTGCCAGCAGCTTGGAACCGAATGAGCAGTTCTTC	CASSLEPNEQFF
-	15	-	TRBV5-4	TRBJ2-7	TGTGCCAGCAGCTTCGGAGGAGCCCACGTGTACGAGCAGTACTTC	CASSFGGAHVYEQYF
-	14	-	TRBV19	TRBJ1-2	TGTGCCAGTAGTCCCAGTCCAAGAGACTATGGCTACACCTTC	CASSPSPRDYGYTF
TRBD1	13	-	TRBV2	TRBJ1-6	TGTGCCAGCAGCAGGGGGACTAATTCACCCCTCCACTTT	CASSRGTNSPLHF
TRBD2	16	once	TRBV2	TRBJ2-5	TGTGCCAGCAGTCCCCGTGAGACGGGGGGAGGAGAGACCCAGTACTTC	CASSPRETGGGETQYF
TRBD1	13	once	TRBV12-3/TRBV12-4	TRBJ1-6	TGTGCCAGCAGTCTCACAGGGGCGACAACCCTCCACTTT	CASSLTGATTLHF
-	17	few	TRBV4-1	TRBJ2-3	TGCGCCAGCAGCCAAGTAGTTGGCAGGGAGGTTACAGATACGCAGTATTTT	CASSQVVGREVTDTQYF
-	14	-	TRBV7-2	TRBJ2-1	TGTGCCAGCAGCTCCCCAGTATGGCCCAATGAGCAGTTCTTC	CASSSPVWPNEQFF
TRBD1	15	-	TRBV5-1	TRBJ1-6	TGCGCCAGCAGCTTGGGGACAGGGATCAATTCACCCCTCCACTTT	CASSLGTGINSPLHF
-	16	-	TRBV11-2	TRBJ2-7	TGTGCCAGCCGCCAGGGGGGGGGCGCCCACTCCTACGAGCAGTACTTC	CASRQGGGAHSYEQYF
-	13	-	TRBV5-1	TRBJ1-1	TGCGCCAGCAGCTCGGGGCACCCCACTGAAGCTTTCTTT	CASSSGHPTEAFF
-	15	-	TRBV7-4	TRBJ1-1	TGTGCCAGCAGCTCGAGCCGAAGGGGCCGCACTGAAGCTTTCTTT	CASSSSRRGRTEAFF
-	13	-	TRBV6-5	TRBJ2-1	TGTGCCAGCACCAGGACAGAGTACAATGAGCAGTTCTTC	CASTRTEYNEQFF
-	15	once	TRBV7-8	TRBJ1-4	TGTGCCAGCAGCTTAGGGACCGTCCGAAAGGAAAAACTGTTTTTT	CASSLGTVRKEKLFF
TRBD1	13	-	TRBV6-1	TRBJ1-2	TGTGCCAGCAGAAAGGAGGGGGCCTATGGCTACACCTTC	CASRKEGAYGYTF
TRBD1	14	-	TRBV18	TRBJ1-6	TGTGCCAGCTCACAGGGACAGGGTGGTTCACCCCTCCACTTT	CASSQGQGGSPLHF
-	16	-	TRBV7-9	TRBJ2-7	TGTGCCAGCAGCGGTCCCATTACGGGACAACCCTACGAGCAGTACTTC	CASSGPITGQPYEQYF
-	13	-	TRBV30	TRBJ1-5	TGTGCCTGGATGTCAGGGGCAAATCAGCCCCAGCATTTT	CAWMSGANQPQHF
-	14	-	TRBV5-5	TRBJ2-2	TGTGCCAGCAGCTCTACGGATCCTGGCGGGGAGCTGTTTTTT	CASSSTDPGGELFF
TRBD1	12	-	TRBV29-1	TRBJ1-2	TGCAGCGTTACCGGACAGGGCGTTGGCTACACCTTC	CSVTGQGVGYTF
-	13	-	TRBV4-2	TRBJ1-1	TGTGCCAGCACTCGAAGGGTGAACACTGAAGCTTTCTTT	CASTRRVNTEAFF
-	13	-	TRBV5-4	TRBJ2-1	TGTGCCAGCAGTGACCATAGCGGTGGAGATAGGTTCTTC	CASSDHSGGDRFF
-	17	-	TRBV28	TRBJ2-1	TGTGCCAGCAGCCGGGACGGCTACATAAGTGATTACAATGAGCAGTTCTTC	CASSRDGYISDYNEQFF
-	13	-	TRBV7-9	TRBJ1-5	TGTGCCAGCAGTGCTTTGGGGAACCAGCCCCAGCATTTT	CASSALGNQPQHF
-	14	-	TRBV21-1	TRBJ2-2	TGTGCCAGCAGCAACTGCAGACACACCGGGGAGCTGTTTTTT	CASSNCRHTGELFF
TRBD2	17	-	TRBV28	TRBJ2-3	TGTGCCAGCAGTTTCTCAGGACTAGCGAGTGATACAGATACGCAGTATTTT	CASSFSGLASDTDTQYF
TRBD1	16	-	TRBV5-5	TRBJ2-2	TGTGCCAGCAGCGTCGATGGACAGGTTAACACCGGGGAGCTGTTTTTT	CASSVDGQVNTGELFF
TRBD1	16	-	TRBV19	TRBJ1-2	TGTGCCAGTAGTATAGATCGGGGACAGCCTCTTTATGGCTACACCTTC	CASSIDRGQPLYGYTF
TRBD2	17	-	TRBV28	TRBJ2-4	TGTGCCAGCAGACACCGGGACTATAGTAGGGGTGGTGACATTCAGTACTTC	CASRHRDYSRGGDIQYF
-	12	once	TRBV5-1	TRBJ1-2	TGCGCCAGCACAGGGGAGGACTATGGCTACACCTTC	CASTGEDYGYTF
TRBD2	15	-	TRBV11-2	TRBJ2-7	TGTGCCAGCAGCTTAGTAGGGAGGGTAGGGTACGAGCAGTACTTC	CASSLVGRVGYEQYF
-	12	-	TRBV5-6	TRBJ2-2	TGTGCCAGCAGCCGGGGAAGCGGGGAGCTGTTTTTT	CASSRGSGELFF
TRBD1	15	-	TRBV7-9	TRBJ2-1	TGTGCCAGCAGGCGGACAGGGCAAAAATACAATGAGCAGTTCTTC	CASRRTGQKYNEQFF
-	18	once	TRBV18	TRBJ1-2	TGTGCCAGCTCACCATCGTTGTACCGGGACGTCGGCGGCAATGGCTACACCTTC	CASSPSLYRDVGGNGYTF
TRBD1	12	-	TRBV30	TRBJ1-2	TGTGCCTGGAGTGCGGGACAGGGTCATTTTCTTTTC	CAWSAGQGHFLF
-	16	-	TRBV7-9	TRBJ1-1	TGTGCCAGCAGCCGCGACAGAAACTCGTTGGGCACTGAAGCTTTCTTT	CASSRDRNSLGTEAFF
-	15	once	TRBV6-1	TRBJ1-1	TGTGCCAGCAGTGAAGCTCCGATCGGGGGCACTGAAGCTTTCTTT	CASSEAPIGGTEAFF
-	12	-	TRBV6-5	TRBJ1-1	TGTGCCAGCAGAACACCGAACACTGAAGCTTTCTTT	CASRTPNTEAFF
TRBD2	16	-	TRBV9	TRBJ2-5	TGTGCCAGCAGCTTTAGCGGGGGGGCCGGAGACGAGACCCAGTACTTC	CASSFSGGAGDETQYF
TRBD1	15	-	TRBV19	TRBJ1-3	TGTGCCAGTAGGATGGACAGGGGTGACGGAAACACCATATATTTT	CASRMDRGDGNTIYF
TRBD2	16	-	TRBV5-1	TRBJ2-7	TGCGCCAGCAGAGACGACCATCGGGGGGGATGGGTCGAGCAGTACTTC	CASRDDHRGGWVEQYF